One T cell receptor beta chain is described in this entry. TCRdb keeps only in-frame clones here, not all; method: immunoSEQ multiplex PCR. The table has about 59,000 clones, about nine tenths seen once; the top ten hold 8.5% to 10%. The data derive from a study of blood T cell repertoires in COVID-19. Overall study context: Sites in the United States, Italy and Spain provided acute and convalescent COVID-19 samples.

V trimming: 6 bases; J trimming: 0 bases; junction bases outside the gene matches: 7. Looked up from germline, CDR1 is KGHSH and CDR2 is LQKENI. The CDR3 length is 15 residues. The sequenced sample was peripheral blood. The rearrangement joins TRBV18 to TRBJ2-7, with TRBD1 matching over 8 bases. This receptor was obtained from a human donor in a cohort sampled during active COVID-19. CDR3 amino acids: CASSPRTGSSYEQYF. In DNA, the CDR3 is TGTGCCAGCTCTCCCAGGACAGGGAGCTCCTACGAGCAGTACTTC.